The table lists the clone carrying this TCR beta chain with a few counts. One entry per CDR3 protein results from TCRdb running MiXCR on the RT-PCR reads. This sample has roughly 170,000 distinct CDR3 sequences, with nearly 9.5% found just once. This specimen comes from a study of response to subunit inactivated influenza vaccine. Per germline, CDR1 SGHTA and CDR2 FQGNSA. V was pared by 3 bases and J by 5 bases, with 7 bases of the junction left unmatched. This CDR3 comprises 17 residues. The TCR sequence derives from a middle-aged man who received an inactivated influenza vaccine. The chain couples TRBV7-2 to TRBJ2-4, with 13 bases fitting TRBD2. The sequencing here drew on non-naive T cells sorted from PBMCs, taken on the day of vaccination. The CDR3 DNA sequence: TGTGCCAGCAGCTTGACTAGCGGGAGGAGTGTCGAAAACATTCAGTACTTC. Translated: CASSLTSGRSVENIQYF.